Presented here are 19 T cell receptor beta chains from one specimen sequenced in a study of blood T cell repertoires in COVID-19 (TCRdb year 2020). Libraries came from the immunoSEQ multiplex PCR assay. TCRdb holds this immuneACCESS table with in-frame rearrangements only. Some clones are missing; in checked studies, unresolved V genes explain under half, and the rest has no known cause. For this sample there are fewer than 300,000 clones; approximately 91% appear just once. The top ten clonotypes cover just over 2.5% of the sample. The specimen sequenced was peripheral blood. The source is a person aged 18 to 30 with COVID-19, enrolled during active disease.

Only one count was recorded for this clone. The chain is built from TRBV21-1 and TRBJ2-1; the D call in the table, TRBD2, was not verified against the DNA. TRBV21-1 is an annotated pseudogene. The CDR3 extends over 14 amino acids. The CDR3 DNA reads TGTGCCAGCAGCAAAAATTCCGTGTGTAATGAGCAGTTCTTC. It specifies CASSKNSVCNEQFF.

In its sample, this clone was seen once. This chain links TRBV2 with TRBJ2-7; 8 bases are a match to TRBD2. Losses at the gene ends were 3 bases for V and 0 bases for J; bases not matched to a gene: 7. Germline V gene data show CDR1 as SNHLY and CDR2 as FYNNEI. The CDR3 is made up of 16 amino acids. The CDR3 here is CASSEDTSGSSYEQYF. CDR3 nucleotide sequence: TGTGCCAGCAGTGAGGACACTAGCGGCAGCTCCTACGAGCAGTACTTC. The full variable domain, in which reference TRBV2 and TRBJ2-7 provide the parts outside the CDR3, is EPEVTQTPSHQVTQMGQEVILRCVPISNHLYFYWYRQILGQKVEFLVSFYNNEISEKSEIFDDQFSVERPDGSNFTLKIRSTKLEDSAMYFCASSEDTSGSSYEQYFGPGTRLTVT.

This sequence joins TRBV5-1 and TRBJ2-1, with TRBD2 matching over 9 bases. Germline V gene data show CDR1 as SGHRS and CDR2 as YFSETQ. V was clipped by 0 bases and J by 14 bases; unmatched bases: 6. This CDR3 comprises 13 residues. The CDR3 bases are TGCGCCAGCAGCTTGGAGTCTAGCGGGAATAAGTTCTTC. This translates into CASSLESSGNKFF.

The chain combines TRBV12-3 or TRBV12-4 with TRBJ2-1; no reliable D call. CDR3 length: 12 amino acids. V dropped 0 bases and J dropped 7 bases, with 4 bases sitting between them. The CDR3 DNA is TGTGCCAGCAGTTTAGCAGCAAATGAGCAGTTCTTC. It yields the protein CASSLAANEQFF.

V is TRBV2 and J is TRBJ2-1; 9 bases map to TRBD2. Trimming at V came to 10 bases and at J to 2 bases, leaving 12 bases not matched to a gene. Germline CDR1 and CDR2: SNHLY and FYNNEI. This CDR3 contains 16 residues. DNA of the CDR3: TGTGCCACCCCGAGAGAGACTAGCGGAACCTACAATGAGCAGTTCTTC. Its protein product is CATPRETSGTYNEQFF.

The chain joins TRBV24-1 to TRBJ1-5, with no clear D. V lost 7 bases, J lost 4 bases, and 10 bases lay in between. The CDR3 extends over 13 amino acids. Germline CDR1 and CDR2: KGHDR and SFDVKD. In DNA, the CDR3 is TGTGCCACCAGCGGTCAACCTAATCAGCCCCAGCATTTT. This translates into CATSGQPNQPQHF.

The chain combines TRBV25-1 with TRBJ1-1; D perhaps matches TRBD1 (6 bases). Trimming took 1 base from V and 1 from J, leaving 19 bases between them. The CDR3 has 18 residues. Germline CDR1 and CDR2: MGHDK and SYGVNS. DNA of the CDR3: TGTGCCAGCAGTGAATTCCTGGGGGCCGATCCAGAGAACACTGAAGCTTTCTTT. Translation: CASSEFLGADPENTEAFF.

This clone was detected only once. This sequence joins TRBV25-1 and TRBJ2-3; TRBD2 aligns across 7 bases. The length of the CDR3 is 17 residues. Per germline, CDR1 MGHDK and CDR2 SYGVNS. The V segment lost 2 bases and the J segment 2 bases; nucleotides outside the gene matches: 10. Written as DNA, the CDR3 is TGTGCCAGCAGTGAAAGGGAGGGTGGGGGGATCACAGATACGCAGTATTTT. Its protein is CASSEREGGGITDTQYF.

The CDR3 sequence is CASSPSRTVPLHF. In nucleotides, the CDR3 is TGTGCCAGTAGTCCTTCGAGGACTGTTCCCCTCCACTTT. This chain connects TRBV19 to TRBJ1-6; D gene ambiguous. The CDR3 is 13 amino acids. Germline-derived CDR1 and CDR2 are LNHDA and SQIVND (reference sequence). Trimming removed 5 bases at V and 13 bases at J, with 15 bases between.

The chain carries TRBV4-1 and TRBJ2-3; D unresolved. V shed 4 bases and J shed 4 bases, with 12 bases lying between them. Germline V CDR1 and CDR2: MGHRA, YSYEKL. The CDR3 runs 14 residues. The chain's CDR3 is CASSPILLSDTQYF. CDR3 DNA: TGCGCCAGCAGCCCGATACTCCTTTCAGATACGCAGTATTTT.

This chain connects TRBV9 to TRBJ2-7, with 9 bases aligning to TRBD2. After removal of 3 bases from V and 5 bases from J, the junction contained 6 bases not matched to a gene. Germline V gene sequence: CDR1 SGDLS, CDR2 YYNGEE. This CDR3 region has 14 residues. The CDR3, as DNA: TGTGCCAGCAGCGCCTTTGGCGGGAGGGACGAGCAGTACTTC. This gives the protein CASSAFGGRDEQYF.

The chain joins TRBV7-9 to TRBJ2-3, with 11 bases aligning to TRBD2. This CDR3 comprises 14 residues. Germline trimming cut 5 bases from V and 5 bases from J; bases unmatched to any gene: 3. Germline-derived CDR1 and CDR2 are SEHNR and FQNEAQ (reference sequence). The CDR3 region is CASSLGLAGDTQYF. CDR3 nucleotides: TGTGCCAGCAGCCTCGGACTAGCGGGAGATACGCAGTATTTT.

This clone was seen a handful of times. The CDR3 sequence: CASRPGERRNTGELFF. In DNA, the CDR3 is TGTGCCAGCAGACCGGGGGAGCGGCGGAACACCGGGGAGCTGTTTTTT. The rearrangement links TRBV2 to TRBJ2-2, with D possibly TRBD2 on 6 matching bases. Between the trimmed V and J ends, which lost 6 bases and 1 base, there was a span of 15 bases. The CDR3 consists of 16 residues. CDR1 SNHLY and CDR2 FYNNEI come from the germline V gene.

The rearrangement joins TRBV6-5 to TRBJ1-2, with D perhaps TRBD1 (5 bases). Germline V gene lookup returns CDR1 MNHEY and CDR2 SVGAGI. The CDR3 has 14 residues. V lost 6 bases to trimming and J lost 2 bases, with 13 bases between them. The CDR3 spells CASRVTGGNYGYTF. CDR3 bases: TGTGCCAGCAGGGTAACAGGCGGAAACTATGGCTACACCTTC.

This chain links TRBV5-6 with TRBJ2-1, with D possibly matching TRBD1 (5 bases). Germline lookup yields CDR1 SGHDT and CDR2 YYEEEE. This CDR3 spans 13 amino acids. V dropped 2 bases and J dropped 6 bases, with 9 bases sitting between them. The CDR3 DNA reads TGTGCCAGCAGCTTAGGACATCCCAATGAGCAGTTCTTC. Protein: CASSLGHPNEQFF.

The chain uses TRBV13 and TRBJ2-7; TRBD2 aligns across 10 bases. Germline V CDR1 and CDR2: PRHDT, FYEKMQ (reference sequence). After removal of 5 bases from V and 4 bases from J, the junction contained 8 bases not matched to a gene. This CDR3 comprises 15 residues. The CDR3 spells CASSPPTSGKYEQYF. The CDR3 DNA is TGTGCCAGCAGCCCCCCTACTAGCGGGAAATACGAGCAGTACTTC.

V gene TRBV7-9 combines with J gene TRBJ2-5; tentative D call: TRBD2 (6 bases). Looked up from germline, CDR1 is SEHNR and CDR2 is FQNEAQ (reference sequence). Trimming cost V 6 bases and J 5 bases, with 25 bases left between them. The CDR3 contains 17 residues. CDR3: CASSIMDGLLGEETQYF. As DNA, the CDR3 is TGTGCCAGCAGTATAATGGATGGACTATTGGGAGAGGAGACCCAGTACTTC.

The chain has TRBV20-1 and TRBJ2-7; the D is unclear. V was cut by 4 bases and J by 4 bases, with 8 bases left in between. There are 11 residues in the CDR3. CDR1 and CDR2 (germline): DFQATT, SNEGSKA (reference sequence). The chain's CDR3 is CSATGRYEQYF. Written as DNA, the CDR3 is TGCAGTGCTACAGGAAGATACGAGCAGTACTTC.

This clone has a handful of counts. CDR3 bases: TGTGCCAGCACCCCGGGACAGGGGCGGACCGGGGAGCTGTTTTTT. Protein product: CASTPGQGRTGELFF. J is TRBJ2-2 and V is TRBV6-5; TRBD1 agrees at 10 bases. From germline, CDR1 is MNHEY and CDR2 SVGAGI. This CDR3 region has 15 residues. V lost 7 bases, J lost 5 bases, and 7 bases stayed unmatched.